This T cell receptor beta chain stems from a study of metastatic and nonmetastatic thyroid tumors. Looking at the study overall: For malignant and benign thyroid patients, tumor or nodule tissue and blood were the sources whose repertoires were compared.

Thyroid surgery was preceded by no treatment in any patient. As originally analysed: Across clinicopathological groups, CDR3 differences served as the basis for building a distant-metastasis classifier for papillary thyroid cancer. TCRdb re-processed the PCR reads through MiXCR. The V and J calls reflect TCRdb's pipeline rather than the authors' work. The table lists 15,000 to 18,000 clones, 3% to 4% of them singletons. This clone showed up many times. Its cognate antigen is unknown. Study outcomes and limitations: According to reports, the diversity of TCR beta was significantly higher in malignant thyroid tumors than in benign nodules, and this held in both blood and tumor samples.

The CDR3 sequence is 16 residues long. The germline V gene has CDR1 DFQATT and CDR2 SNEGSKA (reference sequence). V lost 5 bases and J lost 3; bases outside the gene matches: 6. The source of this sequence is a female donor with papillary thyroid cancer or a benign thyroid nodule (not recorded which). Some clones in this sample may be carry-over from other donors' samples. The rearrangement uses TRBV20-1 and TRBJ2-1; 14 nucleotides match TRBD2. Sequencing input: tumor tissue. The DNA of the CDR3 is TGCAGTGCTGGGACTAGCGGGAGAGGTTACTACAATGAGCAGTTCTTC. The encoded protein is CSAGTSGRGYYNEQFF.